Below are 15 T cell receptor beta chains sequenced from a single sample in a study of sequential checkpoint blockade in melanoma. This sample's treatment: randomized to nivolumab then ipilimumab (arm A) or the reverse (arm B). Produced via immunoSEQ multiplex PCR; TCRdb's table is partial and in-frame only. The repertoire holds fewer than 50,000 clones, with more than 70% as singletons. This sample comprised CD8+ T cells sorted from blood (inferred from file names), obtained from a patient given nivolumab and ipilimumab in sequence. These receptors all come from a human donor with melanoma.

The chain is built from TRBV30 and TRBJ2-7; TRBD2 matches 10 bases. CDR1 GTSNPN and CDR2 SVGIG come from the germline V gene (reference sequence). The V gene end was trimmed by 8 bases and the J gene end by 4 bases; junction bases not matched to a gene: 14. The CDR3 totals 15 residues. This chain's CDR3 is CAGGAASGRGYEQYF. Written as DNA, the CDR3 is TGTGCCGGAGGAGCCGCTAGCGGGAGAGGATACGAGCAGTACTTC.

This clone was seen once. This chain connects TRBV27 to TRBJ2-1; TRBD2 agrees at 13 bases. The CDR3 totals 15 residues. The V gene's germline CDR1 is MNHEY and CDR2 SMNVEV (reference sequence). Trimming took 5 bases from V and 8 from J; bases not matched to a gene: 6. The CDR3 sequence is CASSELAGGGDEQFF. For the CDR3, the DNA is TGTGCCAGCAGTGAACTAGCGGGAGGGGGGGATGAGCAGTTCTTC.

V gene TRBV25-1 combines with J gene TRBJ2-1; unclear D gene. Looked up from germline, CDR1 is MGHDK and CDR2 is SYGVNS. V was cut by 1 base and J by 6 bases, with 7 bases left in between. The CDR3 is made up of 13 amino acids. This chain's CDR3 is CASSEFSGNEQFF. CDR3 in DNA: TGTGCCAGCAGTGAATTTTCGGGCAATGAGCAGTTCTTC.

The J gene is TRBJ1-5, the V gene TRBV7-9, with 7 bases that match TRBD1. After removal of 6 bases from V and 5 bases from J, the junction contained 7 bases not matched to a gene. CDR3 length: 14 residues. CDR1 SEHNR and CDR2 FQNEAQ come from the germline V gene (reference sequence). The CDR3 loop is CASRRDRDDQPQHF. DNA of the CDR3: TGTGCCAGCAGGCGAGACAGGGATGATCAGCCCCAGCATTTT.

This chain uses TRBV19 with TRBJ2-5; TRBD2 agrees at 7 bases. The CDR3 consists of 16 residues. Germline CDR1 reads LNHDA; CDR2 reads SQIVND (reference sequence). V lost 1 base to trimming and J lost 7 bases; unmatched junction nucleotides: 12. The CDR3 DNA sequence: TGTGCCAGTAGTATAGGAAGGGACTACATCAACGGGACCCAGTACTTC. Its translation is CASSIGRDYINGTQYF.

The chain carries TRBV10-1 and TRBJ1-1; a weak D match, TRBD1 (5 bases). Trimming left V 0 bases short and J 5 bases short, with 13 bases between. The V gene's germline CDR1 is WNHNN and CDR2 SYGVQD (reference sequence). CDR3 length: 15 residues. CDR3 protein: CASSESPGIGTEAFF. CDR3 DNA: TGCGCCAGCAGTGAGTCTCCAGGGATAGGGACTGAAGCTTTCTTT.

In DNA, the CDR3 is TGTGCCAGCAGCTTACGGGGACAGGGCCACGAGCAGTACTTC. Translation: CASSLRGQGHEQYF. This chain links TRBV7-9 with TRBJ2-7; 9 nucleotides align to TRBD1. The CDR3 loop spans 14 amino acids. With V trimmed by 2 bases and J by 5 bases, 4 bases remained unmatched. CDR1 is SEHNR, CDR2 FQNEAQ, per germline (reference sequence). Together with reference TRBV7-9 and TRBJ2-7, the CDR3 gives the full variable domain: DTGVSQNPRHKITKRGQNVTFRCDPISEHNRLYWYRQTLGQGPEFLTYFQNEAQLEKSRLLSDRFSAERPKGSFSTLEIQRTEQGDSAMYLCASSLRGQGHEQYFGPGTRLTVT.

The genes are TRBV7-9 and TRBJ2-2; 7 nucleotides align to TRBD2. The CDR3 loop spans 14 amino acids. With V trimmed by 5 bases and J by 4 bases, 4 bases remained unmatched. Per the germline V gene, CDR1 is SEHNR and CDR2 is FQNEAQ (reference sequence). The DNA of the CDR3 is TGTGCCAGCAGCACCAGGGAGGGCACCGGGGAGCTGTTTTTT. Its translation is CASSTREGTGELFF.

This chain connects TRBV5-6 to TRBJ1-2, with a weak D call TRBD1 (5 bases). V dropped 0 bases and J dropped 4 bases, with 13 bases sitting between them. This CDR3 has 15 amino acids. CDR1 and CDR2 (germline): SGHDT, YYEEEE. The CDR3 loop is CASSLEQDLLYGYTF. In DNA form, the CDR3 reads TGTGCCAGCAGCTTGGAACAGGACCTTCTCTATGGCTACACCTTC.

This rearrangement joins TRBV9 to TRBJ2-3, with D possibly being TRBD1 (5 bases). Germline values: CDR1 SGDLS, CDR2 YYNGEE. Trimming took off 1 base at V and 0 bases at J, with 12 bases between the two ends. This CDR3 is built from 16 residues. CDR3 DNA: TGTGCCAGCAGCGTACTCCAGGGATTCAGCACAGATACGCAGTATTTT. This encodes CASSVLQGFSTDTQYF.

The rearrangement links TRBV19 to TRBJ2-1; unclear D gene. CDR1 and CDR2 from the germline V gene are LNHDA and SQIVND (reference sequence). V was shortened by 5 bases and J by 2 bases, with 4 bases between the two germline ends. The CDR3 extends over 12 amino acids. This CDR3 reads CASSPTYNEQFF. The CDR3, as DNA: TGTGCCAGTAGTCCTACCTACAATGAGCAGTTCTTC.

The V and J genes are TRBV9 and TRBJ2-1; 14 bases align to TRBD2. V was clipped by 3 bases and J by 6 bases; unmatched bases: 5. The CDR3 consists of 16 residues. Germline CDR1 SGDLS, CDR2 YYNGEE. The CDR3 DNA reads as TGTGCCAGCAGCGCTGGGACTAGCGGGAGCTTCAATGAGCAGTTCTTC. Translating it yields CASSAGTSGSFNEQFF.

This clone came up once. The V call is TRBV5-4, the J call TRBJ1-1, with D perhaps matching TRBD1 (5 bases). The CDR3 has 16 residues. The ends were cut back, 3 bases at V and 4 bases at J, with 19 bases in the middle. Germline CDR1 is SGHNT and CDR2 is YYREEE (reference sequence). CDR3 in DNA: TGTGCCAGCAGCTCCCTCCCGGGGGAACTGAGCACTGAAGCTTTCTTT. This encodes CASSSLPGELSTEAFF.

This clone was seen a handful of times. This chain's CDR3 is CASSAGQGTATNEKLFF. The CDR3 coding sequence is TGTGCCAGCAGTGCCGGACAGGGAACGGCAACTAATGAAAAACTGTTTTTT. The chain joins TRBV28 to TRBJ1-4; 8 bases are shared with TRBD1. After removal of 5 bases from V and 0 bases from J, the junction contained 8 bases not matched to a gene. This CDR3 has 17 residues. Germline V gives CDR1 MDHEN, CDR2 SYDVKM. Complete variable domain (other parts from reference TRBV28 and TRBJ1-4): DVKVTQSSRYLVKRTGEKVFLECVQDMDHENMFWYRQDPGLGLRLIYFSYDVKMKEKGDIPEGYSVSREKKERFSLILESASTNQTSMYLCASSAGQGTATNEKLFFGSGTQLSVL.

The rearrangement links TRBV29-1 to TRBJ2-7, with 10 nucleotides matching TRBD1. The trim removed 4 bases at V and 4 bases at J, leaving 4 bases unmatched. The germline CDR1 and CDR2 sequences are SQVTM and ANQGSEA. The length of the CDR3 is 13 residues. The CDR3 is CSVGTGGSYEQYF. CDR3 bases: TGCAGCGTTGGGACAGGGGGTAGTTACGAGCAGTACTTC.